Listed here are 27 T cell receptor beta chains from one sample, sequenced in a study of blood T cell repertoires in COVID-19. Measured with immunoSEQ multiplex PCR; TCRdb has only the in-frame clones, and not every one. The data hold about 240,000 clones, with about four fifths observed a single time. What was sequenced was peripheral blood. These receptors all stem from a woman of 80 years or more with acute or convalescent COVID-19.

This clone occurred a few times. The rearrangement joins TRBV19 to TRBJ1-1; D is possibly TRBD1 (6 bases). Germline V gene lookup returns CDR1 LNHDA and CDR2 SQIVND (reference sequence). Trimming pared 0 bases from V and 7 bases from J, leaving 15 bases between. The CDR3 is 15 residues long. The CDR3 DNA follows: TGTGCCAGTAGTATAGAGACAGGCAGGGACAATGAAGCTTTCTTT. Its protein is CASSIETGRDNEAFF. The whole variable domain, remainder taken from reference TRBV19 and TRBJ1-1, is DGGITQSPKYLFRKEGQNVTLSCEQNLNHDAMYWYRQDPGQGLRLIYYSQIVNDFQKGDIAEGYSVSREKKESFPLTVTSAQKNPTAFYLCASSIETGRDNEAFFGQGTRLTVV.

This sequence joins TRBV5-1 and TRBJ2-3, with 9 bases aligning to TRBD2. V trimming: 4 bases; J trimming: 2 bases; junction bases outside the gene matches: 8. CDR1 and CDR2 from the germline V gene are SGHRS and YFSETQ. This CDR3 region has 16 residues. CDR3 DNA: TGCGCCAGCAGCGTCGGCGGGGGGGTAACCACAGATACGCAGTATTTT. Translated: CASSVGGGVTTDTQYF. The complete variable domain, with remaining parts taken from reference TRBV5-1 and TRBJ2-3, reads KAGVTQTPRYLIKTRGQQVTLSCSPISGHRSVSWYQQTPGQGLQFLFEYFSETQRNKGNFPGRFSGRQFSNSRSEMNVSTLELGDSALYLCASSVGGGVTTDTQYFGPGTRLTVL.

The table lists this clone with a count of one. V usage is TRBV6-5 and J usage is TRBJ1-2; 11 bases agree with TRBD1. Trimming cost V 6 bases and J 3 bases; bases outside gene matches: 6. This CDR3 contains 15 residues. Looked up from germline, CDR1 is MNHEY and CDR2 is SVGAGI. CDR3 DNA: TGTGCCAGCAGCCGTGGACAGGGGGCCCACTATGGCTACACCTTC. It specifies CASSRGQGAHYGYTF.

Regarding this clone: The identical CDR3 is also encoded by other nucleotide sequences in the sample. The V and J genes are TRBV18 and TRBJ1-1, with D maybe TRBD1 (5 bases). The V end lost 2 bases, the J end lost 1 base, and 11 bases lay between the germline ends. CDR1 is KGHSH, CDR2 LQKENI, per germline. The CDR3 length is 15 residues. The CDR3 coding sequence is TGTGCCAGCTCACCAGGGCAGGGTTCGAACACTGAAGCTTTCTTT. Its protein product is CASSPGQGSNTEAFF.

In this sample, this clone turned up a few times. The chain carries TRBV4-2 and TRBJ2-3; 10 bases map to TRBD2. V gave up 3 bases and J gave up 6 bases; unmatched junction bases: 15. The CDR3 has 18 residues. Germline loops: CDR1 LGHNA, CDR2 YNFKEQ. CDR3 in DNA: TGTGCCAGCAGCCACCCCCAGTCGGGTAGCGGGGGGTGGGATACGCAGTATTTT. Protein sequence: CASSHPQSGSGGWDTQYF.

The chain has TRBV7-3 and TRBJ2-1; D uncertain. Trimming stripped 3 bases from V and 6 bases from J, with 6 bases between. Germline V gene sequence: CDR1 SGHTA, CDR2 FQGTGA. The CDR3 consists of 12 residues. DNA for the CDR3: TGTGCCAGCAGCTTTTCAGGCAATGAGCAGTTCTTC. Protein sequence: CASSFSGNEQFF.

V is TRBV3-1 (or the pseudogene TRBV3-2) and J is TRBJ1-5; a weak D match, TRBD1 (5 bases). V lost 5 bases, J lost 2 bases, and 10 bases lay in between. Germline CDR1 LGHDT, CDR2 YNNKEL (reference sequence). The CDR3 covers 14 residues. The DNA of the CDR3 is TGTGCCAGCAGCTATCAGGGCGGCAATCAGCCCCAGCATTTT. It encodes CASSYQGGNQPQHF.

The chain couples TRBV5-6 to TRBJ1-6; D is ambiguous. The CDR3 loop spans 14 amino acids. V gave up 3 bases and J gave up 7 bases, with 11 bases separating them. Per germline, CDR1 SGHDT and CDR2 YYEEEE. The CDR3 here is CASSYRVINSPLHF. The DNA of the CDR3 is TGTGCCAGCAGCTACCGGGTCATCAATTCACCCCTCCACTTT.

The chain couples TRBV2 to TRBJ2-7; D is undetermined. Trimming took 2 bases from V and 7 from J, leaving 12 bases between them. From germline, CDR1 is SNHLY and CDR2 FYNNEI. The CDR3 has 13 residues. CDR3 protein: CASSERSYGEQYF. As DNA, the CDR3 is TGTGCCAGCAGTGAAAGATCCTACGGGGAGCAGTACTTC.

V gene TRBV10-1 combines with J gene TRBJ1-5; D possibly corresponds to TRBD1 (6 bases). This CDR3 contains 17 residues. Trimming removed 6 bases from V and 4 bases from J, with 22 bases in between. Germline values: CDR1 WNHNN, CDR2 SYGVQD (reference sequence). The CDR3 nucleotides read TGCGCCAGCAGCAGAGGGGGAGTTAGGGGCGAAAATCAGCCCCAGCATTTT. Translating it yields CASSRGGVRGENQPQHF.

V usage is TRBV18 and J usage is TRBJ2-7; 10 positions agree with TRBD1. This CDR3 region has 14 residues. Germline V gene lookup returns CDR1 KGHSH and CDR2 LQKENI. V dropped 6 bases and J dropped 5; count of bases not matched to a gene: 7. CDR3 DNA: TGTGCCAGCTCTAAGACAGGGGGCCTCGACGAGCAGTACTTC. This codes for CASSKTGGLDEQYF.

The rearrangement uses TRBV2 and TRBJ1-2; TRBD1 aligns across 9 bases. The CDR3 extends over 14 amino acids. Germline lookup yields CDR1 SNHLY and CDR2 FYNNEI. The junction had 5 bases not matched to a gene; V was cut back by 4 bases and J by 5 bases. The CDR3 loop is CASSATQGAYGYTF. In nucleotides, the CDR3 is TGTGCCAGCAGTGCGACACAGGGGGCGTATGGCTACACCTTC.

The chain combines TRBV12-3 or TRBV12-4 with TRBJ2-5; possibly TRBD2 for D (5 bases). Trimming cost V 5 bases and J 4 bases, with 8 bases left between them. CDR3 length equals 12 residues. The CDR3 coding sequence is TGTGCCAGCAGTCCCGGAGGAGAGACCCAGTACTTC. It yields the protein CASSPGGETQYF.

The chain employs TRBV5-5 and TRBJ2-5; D remains ambiguous. CDR1 is SGHKS and CDR2 is YYEKEE in the germline V gene (reference sequence). The CDR3 has 12 amino acids. V gave up 3 bases and J gave up 5 bases, with 8 bases separating them. This CDR3 is CASSSLRETQYF. For the CDR3, the DNA is TGTGCCAGCAGCTCCCTTCGGGAGACCCAGTACTTC.

The V call is TRBV7-9, the J call TRBJ1-2; D is perhaps TRBD1 (6 bases). Trimming stripped 7 bases from V and 2 bases from J, with 11 bases between. Germline CDR1 reads SEHNR; CDR2 reads FQNEAQ (reference sequence). CDR3 length: 13 amino acids. The CDR3 here is CASIGGSNYGYTF. For the CDR3, the DNA is TGTGCCAGCATAGGGGGTTCGAACTATGGCTACACCTTC.

The gene calls are TRBV7-2 and TRBJ2-5; D not certain. Trimming took 0 bases from V and 1 from J, leaving 6 bases between them. CDR3 length: 14 amino acids. The germline gives CDR1 SGHTA, CDR2 FQGNSA. The CDR3 nucleotides read TGTGCCAGCAGCTTAGCCTCTTTCCAAGAGACCCAGTACTTC. As protein: CASSLASFQETQYF.

This chain joins TRBV7-9 and TRBJ1-5; TRBD1 agrees at 8 bases. Germline V gene sequence: CDR1 SEHNR, CDR2 FQNEAQ (reference sequence). J lost 6 bases, V lost 4 bases, and 5 bases had no gene match. The CDR3 loop spans 14 amino acids. Here the CDR3 reads CASSSDREGQPQHF. Written as DNA, the CDR3 is TGTGCCAGCAGCTCGGACAGGGAGGGTCAGCCCCAGCATTTT.

CDR3 nucleotides: TGTGCCAGCAGTCGACCGGGACAGGGATTTTTCGGGAACACTGAAGCTTTCTTT. Its translation is CASSRPGQGFFGNTEAFF. The V call is TRBV2, the J call TRBJ1-1, with 9 bases lining up with TRBD1. The V gene end was trimmed by 5 bases and the J gene end by 1 base; junction bases not matched to a gene: 14. CDR1 is SNHLY and CDR2 is FYNNEI in the germline V gene. The CDR3 spans 18 residues.

The CDR3 loop is CASSIAQGYTNEQFF. CDR3 bases: TGTGCCAGTAGTATAGCCCAGGGGTATACCAATGAGCAGTTCTTC. V gene TRBV19 combines with J gene TRBJ2-1; the D gene is possibly TRBD1 (6 bases). The CDR3 is 15 residues long. CDR1 is LNHDA, CDR2 SQIVND, per germline (reference sequence). The germline V and J ends were trimmed by 1 base and 6 bases, with 13 bases remaining between them. The variable domain in full, completed from reference TRBV19 and TRBJ2-1, reads DGGITQSPKYLFRKEGQNVTLSCEQNLNHDAMYWYRQDPGQGLRLIYYSQIVNDFQKGDIAEGYSVSREKKESFPLTVTSAQKNPTAFYLCASSIAQGYTNEQFFGPGTRLTVL.

The chain is built from TRBV30 and TRBJ1-3; 9 nucleotides line up with TRBD1. CDR1 and CDR2 (germline): GTSNPN, SVGIG (reference sequence). With 7 bases clipped from V and 1 base from J, the junction kept 5 bases outside the gene matches. The CDR3 runs 14 residues. For the CDR3, the DNA is TGTGCCTCGGGACAGGGACTATCTGGAAACACCATATATTTT. It encodes CASGQGLSGNTIYF. The full variable domain, in which reference TRBV30 and TRBJ1-3 provide the parts outside the CDR3, is SQTIHQWPATLVQPVGSPLSLECTVEGTSNPNLYWYRQAAGRGLQLLFYSVGIGQISSEVPQNLSASRPQDRQFILSSKKLLLSDSGFYLCASGQGLSGNTIYFGEGSWLTVV.

The chain is built from TRBV28 and TRBJ2-1; 8 bases align to TRBD2. J was trimmed by 5 bases and V by 2 bases; bases with no gene match: 8. The CDR3 is made up of 16 amino acids. CDR1 is MDHEN, CDR2 SYDVKM, per germline. The CDR3 bases are TGTGCCAGCAGTTTAGGCGGGGGGCAGGTGGACAATGAGCAGTTCTTC. Translated: CASSLGGGQVDNEQFF.

The chain combines TRBV6-2 or TRBV6-3 with TRBJ2-7; 7 nucleotides line up with TRBD1. The CDR3 is 15 residues long. Germline V gene sequence: CDR1 MNHEY, CDR2 SVGEGT. V was pared by 2 bases and J by 0 bases, with 4 bases of the junction left unmatched. CDR3 region: CASSYGQAYSYEQYF. In DNA, the CDR3 is TGTGCCAGCAGTTACGGACAGGCCTACTCCTACGAGCAGTACTTC.

There are a few counts of this clone. J is TRBJ1-2 and V is TRBV5-1; 7 positions agree with TRBD1. CDR1 is SGHRS and CDR2 is YFSETQ in the germline V gene. Germline trimming cut 4 bases from V and 2 bases from J; bases unmatched to any gene: 5. The CDR3 loop spans 14 amino acids. Here the CDR3 DNA reads TGCGCCAGCAGCCCTAGGACAGGAAACTATGGCTACACCTTC. Protein product: CASSPRTGNYGYTF.

This chain uses TRBV7-6 with TRBJ2-5, with 8 nucleotides matching TRBD2. Germline CDR1 SGHVS, CDR2 FNYEAQ. V lost 7 bases to trimming and J lost 2 bases; unmatched junction nucleotides: 9. The CDR3 has 15 amino acids. CDR3 sequence: CASNRRAGGQETQYF. The CDR3 nucleotides are TGTGCCAGCAATAGGAGGGCGGGGGGACAAGAGACCCAGTACTTC.

The J gene is TRBJ2-7, the V gene TRBV5-1; no reliable D call. This CDR3 spans 14 amino acids. Deletions cut 2 bases from V and 5 bases from J, with 14 bases between. Per the germline V gene, CDR1 is SGHRS and CDR2 is YFSETQ. The CDR3 bases are TGCGCCAGCAGCTTTAATCAGGAATCCCACGAGCAGTACTTC. It specifies CASSFNQESHEQYF.

This clone was seen only a few times. V is TRBV6-5 and J is TRBJ1-2; D gene unclear. The V gene's germline CDR1 is MNHEY and CDR2 SVGAGI. V lost 6 bases to trimming and J lost 0 bases, with 14 bases between them. This CDR3 contains 15 residues. The CDR3 spells CASSSDGKANYGYTF. The CDR3 nucleotides are TGTGCCAGCAGCAGCGACGGTAAAGCTAACTATGGCTACACCTTC.

This rearrangement joins TRBV10-3 to TRBJ2-2; TRBD2 matches 13 bases. Losses at the gene ends were 6 bases for V and 9 bases for J; bases not matched to a gene: 7. This CDR3 is built from 15 residues. Germline V lookup: CDR1 ENHRY, CDR2 SYGVKD. The CDR3 nucleotides are TGTGCCATCAGCCCCGGGACTAGCGGGGCGCGGGAGCTGTTTTTT. It codes for CAISPGTSGARELFF.